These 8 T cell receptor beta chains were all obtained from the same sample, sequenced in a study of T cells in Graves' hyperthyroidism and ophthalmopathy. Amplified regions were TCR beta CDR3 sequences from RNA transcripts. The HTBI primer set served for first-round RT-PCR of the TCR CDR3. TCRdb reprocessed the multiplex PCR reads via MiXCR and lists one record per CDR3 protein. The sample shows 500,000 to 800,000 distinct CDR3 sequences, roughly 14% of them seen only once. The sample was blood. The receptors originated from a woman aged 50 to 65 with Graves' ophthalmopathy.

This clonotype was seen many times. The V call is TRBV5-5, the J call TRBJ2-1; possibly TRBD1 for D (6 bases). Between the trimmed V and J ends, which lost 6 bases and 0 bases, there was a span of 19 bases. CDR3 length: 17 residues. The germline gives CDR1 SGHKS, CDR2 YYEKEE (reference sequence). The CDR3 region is CASILFGAGVSYNEQFF. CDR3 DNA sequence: TGTGCCAGCATCCTTTTTGGGGCAGGGGTCTCCTACAATGAGCAGTTCTTC.

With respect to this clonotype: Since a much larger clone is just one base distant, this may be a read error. CDR3 sequence reads: CASSPGVSGANDLTF. The CDR3 region has the DNA TGTGCCAGCAGCCCAGGGGTCTCTGGGGCCAACGACCTGACTTTC. V and J are TRBV7-6 and TRBJ2-6; possibly TRBD1 for D (6 bases). CDR1 and CDR2 from the germline V gene are SGHVS and FNYEAQ. The CDR3 is made up of 15 amino acids.

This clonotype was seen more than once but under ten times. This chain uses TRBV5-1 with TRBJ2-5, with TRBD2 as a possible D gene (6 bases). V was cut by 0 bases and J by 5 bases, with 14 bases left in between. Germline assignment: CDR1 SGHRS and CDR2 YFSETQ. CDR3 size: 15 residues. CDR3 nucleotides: TGCGCCAGCAGCTTGGCGGGAGTTTTATCCGAGACCCAGTACTTC. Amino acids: CASSLAGVLSETQYF.

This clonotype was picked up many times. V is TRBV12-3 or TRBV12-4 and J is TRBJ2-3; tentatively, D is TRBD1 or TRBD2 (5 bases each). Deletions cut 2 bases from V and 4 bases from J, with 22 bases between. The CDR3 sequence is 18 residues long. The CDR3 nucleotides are TGTGCCAGCAGTTTACCCAAACTGGGGGAATGGGGTGCAGATACGCAGTATTTT. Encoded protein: CASSLPKLGEWGADTQYF.

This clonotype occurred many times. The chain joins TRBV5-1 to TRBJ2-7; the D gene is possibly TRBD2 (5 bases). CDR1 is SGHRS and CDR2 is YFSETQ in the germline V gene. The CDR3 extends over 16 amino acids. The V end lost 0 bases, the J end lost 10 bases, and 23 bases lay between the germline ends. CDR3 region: CASSLDGSVAVRGQYF. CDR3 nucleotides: TGCGCCAGCAGCTTGGACGGTAGCGTGGCCGTCCGTGGACAGTACTTC.

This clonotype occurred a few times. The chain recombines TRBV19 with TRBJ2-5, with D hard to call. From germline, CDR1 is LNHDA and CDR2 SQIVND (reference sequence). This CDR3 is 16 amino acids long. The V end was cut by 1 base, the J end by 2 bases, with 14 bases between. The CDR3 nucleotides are TGTGCCAGTAGTATAGGTAGACTTCAGTCGCAAGAGACCCAGTACTTC. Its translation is CASSIGRLQSQETQYF.

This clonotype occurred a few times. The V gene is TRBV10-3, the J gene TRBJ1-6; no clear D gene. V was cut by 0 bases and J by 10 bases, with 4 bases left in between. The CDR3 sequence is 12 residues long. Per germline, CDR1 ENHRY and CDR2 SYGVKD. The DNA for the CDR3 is TGTGCCATCAGTGAGTCGGGATCACCCCTCCACTTT. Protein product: CAISESGSPLHF.

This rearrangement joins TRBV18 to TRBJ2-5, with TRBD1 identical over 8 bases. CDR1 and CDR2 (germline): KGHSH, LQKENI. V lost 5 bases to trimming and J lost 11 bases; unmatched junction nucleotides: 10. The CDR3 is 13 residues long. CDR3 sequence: CASSIPRQGTQYF. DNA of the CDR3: TGTGCCAGCTCAATTCCGAGACAGGGGACTCAGTACTTC.